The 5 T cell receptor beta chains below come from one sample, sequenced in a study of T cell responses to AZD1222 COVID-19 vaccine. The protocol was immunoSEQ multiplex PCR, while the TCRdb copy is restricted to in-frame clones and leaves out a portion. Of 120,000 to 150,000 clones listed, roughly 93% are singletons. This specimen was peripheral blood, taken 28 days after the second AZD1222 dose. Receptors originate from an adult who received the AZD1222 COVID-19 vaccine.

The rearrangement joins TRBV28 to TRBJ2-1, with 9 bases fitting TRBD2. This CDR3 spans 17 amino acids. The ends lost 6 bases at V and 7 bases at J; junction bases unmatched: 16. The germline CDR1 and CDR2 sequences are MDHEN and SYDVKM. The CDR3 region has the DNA TGTGCCAGCAGGCCCTCGTCCGCGACTAGCGGAAAGAATGAGCAGTTCTTC. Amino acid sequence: CASRPSSATSGKNEQFF.

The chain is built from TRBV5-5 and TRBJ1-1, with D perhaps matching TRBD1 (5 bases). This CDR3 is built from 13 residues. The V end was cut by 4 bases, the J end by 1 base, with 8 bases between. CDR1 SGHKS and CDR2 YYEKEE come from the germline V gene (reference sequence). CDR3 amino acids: CASSVQANTEAFF. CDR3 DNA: TGTGCCAGCAGCGTACAGGCGAACACTGAAGCTTTCTTT.

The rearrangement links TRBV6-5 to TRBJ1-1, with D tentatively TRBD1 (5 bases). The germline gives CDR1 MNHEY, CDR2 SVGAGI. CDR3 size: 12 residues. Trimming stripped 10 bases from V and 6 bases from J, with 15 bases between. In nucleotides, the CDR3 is TGTGCCACCTGGGGACGGTATTCTGAAGCTTTCTTT. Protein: CATWGRYSEAFF.

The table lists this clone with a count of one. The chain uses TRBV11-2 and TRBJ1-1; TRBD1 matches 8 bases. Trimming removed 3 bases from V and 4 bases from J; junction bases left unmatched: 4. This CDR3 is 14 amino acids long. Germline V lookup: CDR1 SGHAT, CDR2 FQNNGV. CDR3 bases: TGTGCCAGCAGCTTGACAGGGGATGGCACTGAAGCTTTCTTT. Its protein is CASSLTGDGTEAFF.

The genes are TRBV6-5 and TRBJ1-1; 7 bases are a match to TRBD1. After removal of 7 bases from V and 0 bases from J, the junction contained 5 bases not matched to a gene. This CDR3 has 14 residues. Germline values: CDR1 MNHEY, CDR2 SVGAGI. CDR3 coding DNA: TGTGCCAGCACATCAGGGGGAATGAACACTGAAGCTTTCTTT. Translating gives CASTSGGMNTEAFF.